This T cell receptor beta chain was profiled in a study of cytomegalovirus exposure and HLA in healthy donors. Use of 60 Vbeta and 13 Jbeta primers characterized the PCR. Assay: immunoSEQ multiplex PCR; the TCRdb copy retains only in-frame clones and omits some. The sample lists approximately 200,000 clones, 65% to 90% occurring once. What was sequenced was PBMCs. The clonotype originates from a girl aged 5 to 17 in good health and CMV-seronegative.

CDR3 sequence reads: CASSQAPTSGGPQETQYF. The CDR3 DNA follows: TGCGCCAGCAGCCAAGCCCCCACTAGCGGGGGGCCCCAAGAGACCCAGTACTTC. V gene TRBV4-1 combines with J gene TRBJ2-5; 12 bases match TRBD2. The length of the CDR3 is 18 residues. V lost 1 base and J lost 1; bases outside the gene matches: 7. Germline V lookup: CDR1 MGHRA, CDR2 YSYEKL.